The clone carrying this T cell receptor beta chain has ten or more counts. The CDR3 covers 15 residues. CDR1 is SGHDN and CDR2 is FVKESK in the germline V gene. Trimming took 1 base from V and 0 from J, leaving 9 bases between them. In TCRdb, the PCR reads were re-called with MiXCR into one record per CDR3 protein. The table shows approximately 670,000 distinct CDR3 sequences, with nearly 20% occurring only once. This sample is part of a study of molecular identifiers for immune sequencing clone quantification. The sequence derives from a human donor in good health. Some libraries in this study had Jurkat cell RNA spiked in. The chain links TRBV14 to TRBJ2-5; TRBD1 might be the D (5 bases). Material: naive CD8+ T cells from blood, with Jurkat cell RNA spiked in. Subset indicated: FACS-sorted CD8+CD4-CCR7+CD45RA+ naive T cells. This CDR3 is CASSQGTLYQETQYF. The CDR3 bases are TGTGCCAGCAGCCAAGGGACACTGTACCAAGAGACCCAGTACTTC.